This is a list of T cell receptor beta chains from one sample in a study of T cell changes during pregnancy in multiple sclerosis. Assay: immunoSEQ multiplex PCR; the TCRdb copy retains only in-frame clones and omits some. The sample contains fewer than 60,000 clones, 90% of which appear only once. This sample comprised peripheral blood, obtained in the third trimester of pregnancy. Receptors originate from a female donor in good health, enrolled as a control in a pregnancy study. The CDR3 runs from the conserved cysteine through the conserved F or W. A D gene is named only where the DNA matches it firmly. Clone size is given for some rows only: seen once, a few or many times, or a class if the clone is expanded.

CASSDRGRRGRTEAFF	TGCGCCAGCAGCGATCGCGGGAGACGTGGACGCACTGAAGCTTTCTTT	-	-	TRBV4-3	TRBJ1-1
CASSFRGSGETQYF	TGTGCCAGCAGCTTCCGGGGTTCGGGGGAGACCCAGTACTTC	-	-	TRBV7-8	TRBJ2-5
CASSEGLARPHGYNEQFF	TGTGCCAGCAGTGAAGGGCTAGCCCGGCCTCACGGTTACAATGAGCAGTTCTTC	-	-	TRBV2	TRBJ2-1
CASSLGTRGFQETQYF	TGTGCCAGCAGCTTGGGGACTAGGGGGTTCCAAGAGACCCAGTACTTC	-	-	TRBV5-8	TRBJ2-5
CASSLSGNTIYF	TGTGCCAGCAGCCTGTCGGGAAACACCATATATTTT	-	-	TRBV7-2	TRBJ1-3
CASSPGQGWNTEAFF	TGTGCCAGCTCACCAGGACAGGGCTGGAACACTGAAGCTTTCTTT	-	TRBD1	TRBV18	TRBJ1-1
CASSQSGFNTEAFF	TGTGCCAGCAGTCAGTCAGGGTTCAACACTGAAGCTTTCTTT	-	-	TRBV6-4	TRBJ1-1
CASSPGQGHTEAFF	TGTGCCAGCAGCCCGGGACAGGGACACACTGAAGCTTTCTTT	-	TRBD1	TRBV7-8	TRBJ1-1
CASSIGPGLGSYNEQFF	TGTGCCAGTAGTATAGGCCCGGGACTAGGCTCCTACAATGAGCAGTTCTTC	-	TRBD2	TRBV19	TRBJ2-1
CASSRGTGGTEAFF	TGTGCCAGCAGCCGCGGGACAGGTGGAACTGAAGCTTTCTTT	-	TRBD1	TRBV7-2	TRBJ1-1
CASSLSGTNYGYTF	TGTGCCAGCAGCTTGTCAGGGACTAACTATGGCTACACCTTC	-	-	TRBV7-2	TRBJ1-2
CASSVDPGMNTEAFF	TGTGCCAGCAGCGTAGATCCGGGGATGAACACTGAAGCTTTCTTT	few	-	TRBV9	TRBJ1-1
CAWSIGGLGQPQHF	TGTGCCTGGAGTATCGGGGGGCTCGGTCAGCCCCAGCATTTT	-	-	TRBV30	TRBJ1-5
CASSLVNRGEAFF	TGTGCCAGCAGCTTAGTTAACAGGGGCGAAGCTTTCTTT	-	TRBD1	TRBV7-9	TRBJ1-1
CASSPDRVGSPLHF	TGTGCCAGCAGCCCAGACAGGGTCGGTTCACCCCTCCACTTT	-	TRBD1	TRBV11-3	TRBJ1-6
CASSPPRRDNEQFF	TGTGCCAGCTCACCACCGCGCAGGGACAATGAGCAGTTCTTC	-	-	TRBV18	TRBJ2-1
CASSLNTGFSAAQYF	TGTGCCAGCAGCTTAAACACAGGGTTCTCGGCGGCCCAGTACTTC	-	-	TRBV7-2	TRBJ2-5
CASSQQGLAGEIGELFF	TGCGCCAGCAGCCAGCAGGGACTAGCGGGGGAGATCGGGGAGCTGTTTTTT	-	TRBD2	TRBV4-1	TRBJ2-2
CASSNRDSTEAFF	TGTGCCAGCAGCAACAGGGATAGCACTGAAGCTTTCTTT	-	-	TRBV7-9	TRBJ1-1
CASSHPGQVRAPNTEAFF	TGCGCCAGCAGCCACCCCGGACAGGTCCGGGCCCCAAACACTGAAGCTTTCTTT	-	TRBD1	TRBV4-1	TRBJ1-1
CASSVGSNLGGEQYF	TGTGCCAGCAGCGTAGGGTCGAACCTGGGGGGGGAGCAGTACTTC	-	TRBD2	TRBV9	TRBJ2-7
CASSLVGGNQPQHF	TGTGCCAGCAGCCTGGTGGGCGGCAATCAGCCCCAGCATTTT	-	-	TRBV11-2	TRBJ1-5
CASSIQGGNTEAFF	TGTGCCAGTAGTATCCAGGGGGGGAACACTGAAGCTTTCTTT	once	TRBD1	TRBV19	TRBJ1-1
CAAGREDYGYTF	TGTGCCGCGGGCAGGGAGGACTATGGCTACACCTTC	-	-	TRBV27	TRBJ1-2
CATSRENPGLASTDTQYF	TGTGCCACCAGCAGAGAGAATCCGGGACTAGCGTCTACAGATACGCAGTATTTT	-	TRBD2	TRBV15	TRBJ2-3
CASSARTSLSTDTQYF	TGTGCCAGCAGCGCAAGGACTAGCCTCAGCACAGATACGCAGTATTTT	-	TRBD2	TRBV7-8	TRBJ2-3
CASGRVEIF	TGTGCCAGCGGGCGGGTCGAGATCTTC	-	-	TRBV6-1	TRBJ1-2
CASSQDWDRSNQPQHF	TGCGCCAGCAGCCAAGATTGGGACAGGAGCAATCAGCCCCAGCATTTT	-	TRBD1	TRBV4-1	TRBJ1-5
CASSIGTTYEQYF	TGTGCCAGCAGTATAGGGACTACCTACGAGCAGTACTTC	few	TRBD2	TRBV28	TRBJ2-7
CAWEEPGAFF	TGTGCCTGGGAGGAACCCGGGGCTTTCTTT	few	-	TRBV30	TRBJ1-1
CASSPGGGIYGYTF	TGTGCCAGCTCACCTGGAGGCGGTATCTATGGCTACACCTTC	-	-	TRBV18	TRBJ1-2
CASSPRLAATGELFF	TGTGCCAGCAGTCCCCGACTAGCGGCCACCGGGGAGCTGTTTTTT	-	TRBD2	TRBV7-6	TRBJ2-2
CASSPSGNSPLHF	TGTGCCAGCAGTCCTTCGGGGAATTCACCCCTCCACTTT	-	-	TRBV2	TRBJ1-6
CASSLGSGKETQYF	TGCGCCAGCAGCTTGGGTAGCGGGAAGGAGACCCAGTACTTC	once	TRBD2	TRBV5-1	TRBJ2-5
CASIRGRGPNQPQHF	TGTGCCAGCATCCGCGGGAGGGGGCCCAATCAGCCCCAGCATTTT	-	TRBD1	TRBV7-8	TRBJ1-5
CASSHQTSGRGTGELFF	TGTGCCAGCAGTCACCAGACTAGCGGGAGGGGCACCGGGGAGCTGTTTTTT	-	TRBD2	TRBV27	TRBJ2-2
CASSLAGGGTDTQYF	TGTGCCAGCAGCTTGGCGGGCGGGGGCACAGATACGCAGTATTTT	-	-	TRBV5-4	TRBJ2-3
CATQRDGTDTQYF	TGCGCGACGCAGCGGGATGGCACAGATACGCAGTATTTT	-	TRBD2	TRBV5-1	TRBJ2-3
CASSIDTGGSGNTIYF	TGTGCCAGTAGTATAGATACAGGGGGCTCCGGAAACACCATATATTTT	-	TRBD1	TRBV19	TRBJ1-3
CASSQDRLWPQHF	TGCGCCAGCAGCCAAGACAGGTTATGGCCCCAGCATTTT	-	-	TRBV4-3	TRBJ1-5
CASFQREGLGDEQFF	TGTGCCAGCTTCCAGCGGGAGGGCCTGGGGGATGAGCAGTTCTTC	-	TRBD2	TRBV7-8	TRBJ2-1
CASSFTRDRGGTDTQYF	TGTGCCAGCAGCTTCACCCGGGACCGAGGGGGAACAGATACGCAGTATTTT	-	-	TRBV7-8	TRBJ2-3
CAWSVAAGAAETQYF	TGTGCCTGGAGTGTTGCAGCGGGAGCCGCAGAGACCCAGTACTTC	-	TRBD2	TRBV30	TRBJ2-5
CASSLPAPGGTEAFF	TGTGCCAGTAGTCTCCCTGCCCCGGGGGGCACTGAAGCTTTCTTT	-	-	TRBV19	TRBJ1-1
CASSIYRESYNEQFF	TGTGCCAGTAGTATTTATAGGGAGAGTTACAATGAGCAGTTCTTC	-	-	TRBV19	TRBJ2-1
CAWEGGEGRSGNTIYF	TGTGCCTGGGAAGGGGGGGAAGGGAGATCTGGAAACACCATATATTTT	-	-	TRBV30	TRBJ1-3